This T cell receptor (beta chain) was obtained from a study of blood T cell repertoires in COVID-19. The overall study: Acute and convalescent COVID-19 samples came from the United States, Italy and Spain. T cells, B-cell-depleted T cells, or PBMCs supplied cDNA or gDNA.

The CDR3 extends over 15 amino acids. CDR1 is KGHSH, CDR2 LQKENI, per germline. The trim removed 3 bases at V and 7 bases at J, leaving 6 bases unmatched. In terms of age and location, participants ranged from roughly 18 to 100 years and lived in fewer than 30 US areas. Clinical histories supplied by participants themselves formed the basis of cohort assignment. Here immunoSEQ multiplex PCR was the method, and the copy in TCRdb shows in-frame clones only, minus some. The sample consists of around 200,000 clones, roughly nine tenths of them appearing once. This clonotype was sampled from a woman aged 40 to 50 with acute COVID-19. Sequenced material: PBMCs or T cells enriched from blood (not recorded which). The rearrangement uses TRBV18 and TRBJ2-4; TRBD1 agrees at 10 bases. The CDR3 protein is CASSPGGTGANIQYF. The CDR3 nucleotides read TGTGCCAGCTCACCCGGTGGGACAGGGGCGAACATTCAGTACTTC.